This entry lists 30 T cell receptor beta chains sequenced from one sample in a study of blood T cell repertoires in COVID-19. The protocol was immunoSEQ multiplex PCR, while the TCRdb copy is restricted to in-frame clones and leaves out a portion. The sample yields about 130,000 clones, around 84% seen once. Sequenced sample: peripheral blood. Every receptor here comes from an elderly woman with acute or convalescent COVID-19.

The V call is TRBV12-5, the J call TRBJ1-4; D is uncertain. The V gene's germline CDR1 is LGHNT and CDR2 FRNRAP. CDR3 length: 14 amino acids. Trimming stripped 1 base from V and 5 bases from J, with 8 bases between. CDR3 residues: CASGLGRRNEKLFF. The CDR3 region has the DNA TGTGCTAGTGGTTTGGGACGGAGGAATGAAAAACTGTTTTTT.

The sample holds one count of this clone. The gene calls are TRBV5-8 and TRBJ1-5, with D unresolved. The CDR3 has 15 amino acids. Germline V CDR1 and CDR2: SGHTS, YDEGEE. Trimming stripped 0 bases from V and 2 bases from J, with 9 bases between. CDR3 loop: CASSLGDTRNQPQHF. The CDR3 DNA follows: TGTGCCAGCAGCTTGGGAGACACCCGCAATCAGCCCCAGCATTTT.

The count of this clone is one. The chain joins TRBV3-1 (or the pseudogene TRBV3-2) to TRBJ1-3; TRBD1 is a possible D gene (5 bases). CDR3 length: 15 residues. V was shortened by 5 bases and J by 0 bases, with 11 bases between the two germline ends. CDR1 is LGHDT and CDR2 is YNNKEL in the germline V gene (reference sequence). Here the CDR3 DNA reads TGTGCCAGCAGCGCGGGACTTTCCTCTGGAAACACCATATATTTT. This translates into CASSAGLSSGNTIYF.

This clone was detected only once. In DNA form, the CDR3 reads TGTGCCAGCAGCTTAGGGCCGTCGGGGCAGTACTTC. Amino acid sequence: CASSLGPSGQYF. V usage is TRBV7-8 and J usage is TRBJ2-7; D is unclear. The germline V and J ends were trimmed by 1 base and 9 bases, with 10 bases remaining between them. CDR3 length: 12 residues. CDR1 is SGHVS, CDR2 FQNEAQ, per germline.

In this sample, this clone turned up a few times. The chain has TRBV2 and TRBJ1-1, with D hard to call. The germline V gene has CDR1 SNHLY and CDR2 FYNNEI. The CDR3 spans 14 residues. The V end was cut by 10 bases, the J end by 0 bases, with 15 bases between. CDR3 sequence (DNA): TGTGCCACCGCGACATGGCCAATGAACACTGAAGCTTTCTTT. Its protein product is CATATWPMNTEAFF.

The rearrangement uses TRBV10-3 and TRBJ2-7; 8 bases align to TRBD2. CDR3 length: 15 amino acids. With 2 bases clipped from V and 3 bases from J, the junction kept 6 bases outside the gene matches. Germline values: CDR1 ENHRY, CDR2 SYGVKD. CDR3 nucleotides: TGTGCCATCAGTGAGGCGACTAGCGCCCTCTACGAGCAGTACTTC. This sequence encodes CAISEATSALYEQYF.

This chain links TRBV19 with TRBJ1-6; 7 positions agree with TRBD1. Trimming at V came to 0 bases and at J to 3 bases, leaving 5 bases not matched to a gene. This CDR3 spans 17 amino acids. From germline, CDR1 is LNHDA and CDR2 SQIVND (reference sequence). CDR3 sequence reads: CASSIETRTGYNSPLHF. The CDR3 DNA reads as TGTGCCAGTAGTATAGAAACGCGGACAGGCTATAATTCACCCCTCCACTTT.

J is TRBJ2-7 and V is TRBV14; TRBD1 might be the D (5 bases). The length of the CDR3 is 15 residues. Looked up from germline, CDR1 is SGHDN and CDR2 is FVKESK. V lost 1 base and J lost 3, with 13 bases in between. The CDR3 loop is CASSQGLQALYEQYF. CDR3 in DNA: TGTGCCAGCAGCCAAGGATTACAGGCCCTCTACGAGCAGTACTTC.

The chain is built from TRBV5-4 and TRBJ1-1; D unresolved. With 4 bases removed from V and 1 base from J, the gap between germline ends came to 11 bases. The CDR3 has 14 amino acids. CDR1 is SGHNT, CDR2 YYREEE, per germline (reference sequence). The CDR3, as DNA: TGTGCCAGCAGCCCGAACCCCGGGAACACTGAAGCTTTCTTT. This translates into CASSPNPGNTEAFF.

The chain links TRBV11-2 to TRBJ2-7, with D maybe TRBD1 (5 bases). The germline CDR1 and CDR2 sequences are SGHAT and FQNNGV. V was shortened by 3 bases and J by 3 bases, with 15 bases between the two germline ends. The CDR3 has 15 amino acids. The CDR3 sequence is CASSLSDSRLYEQYF. The DNA for the CDR3 is TGTGCCAGCAGCTTGAGCGACAGCCGCCTCTACGAGCAGTACTTC.

This chain links TRBV19 with TRBJ1-6; TRBD1 agrees at 11 bases. V shed 7 bases, J shed 6 bases, and the junction held 8 bases outside the gene matches. The CDR3 is 16 amino acids. From germline, CDR1 is LNHDA and CDR2 SQIVND (reference sequence). In nucleotides, the CDR3 is TGTGCCAGTAACCTCCCTGGGACAGGGGGTAATTCACCCCTCCACTTT. Protein product: CASNLPGTGGNSPLHF. The variable domain in full, completed from reference TRBV19 and TRBJ1-6, reads DGGITQSPKYLFRKEGQNVTLSCEQNLNHDAMYWYRQDPGQGLRLIYYSQIVNDFQKGDIAEGYSVSREKKESFPLTVTSAQKNPTAFYLCASNLPGTGGNSPLHFGNGTRLTVT.

V gene TRBV19 combines with J gene TRBJ2-7, with D hard to call. This CDR3 region has 14 residues. Trimming took 1 base from V and 2 from J, leaving 9 bases between them. Germline values: CDR1 LNHDA, CDR2 SQIVND (reference sequence). The CDR3 spells CASSIGPGTYEQYF. The CDR3 nucleotides are TGTGCCAGTAGTATAGGTCCAGGAACCTACGAGCAGTACTTC.

This clone rates as medium-sized. The rearrangement links TRBV30 to TRBJ1-1; D is perhaps TRBD1 (6 bases). With 5 bases removed from V and 7 bases from J, the gap between germline ends came to 14 bases. CDR3 length equals 12 residues. Germline CDR1 is GTSNPN and CDR2 is SVGIG (reference sequence). CDR3 DNA sequence: TGTGCCTGGGCGAGGGGGTACGGTGAAGCTTTCTTT. Protein: CAWARGYGEAFF. The full variable domain, completed using reference TRBV30 and TRBJ1-1, is SQTIHQWPATLVQPVGSPLSLECTVEGTSNPNLYWYRQAAGRGLQLLFYSVGIGQISSEVPQNLSASRPQDRQFILSSKKLLLSDSGFYLCAWARGYGEAFFGQGTRLTVV.

CDR3 loop: CASSLGWTGRTGELFF. The CDR3 DNA follows: TGCGCCAGCAGCTTGGGATGGACAGGGAGAACCGGGGAGCTGTTTTTT. This chain links TRBV5-1 with TRBJ2-2; TRBD1 matches 8 bases. The CDR3 contains 16 residues. J lost 5 bases, V lost 0 bases, and 6 bases had no gene match. The germline gives CDR1 SGHRS, CDR2 YFSETQ.

V gene TRBV19 combines with J gene TRBJ2-3; 11 bases align to TRBD2. V lost 4 bases and J lost 1; bases outside the gene matches: 7. In germline, CDR1 is LNHDA, CDR2 SQIVND (reference sequence). The CDR3 is 17 amino acids. CDR3 sequence reads: CASSSVSGGAGTDTQYF. The CDR3 DNA is TGTGCCAGTAGTAGCGTTAGCGGGGGGGCAGGCACAGATACGCAGTATTTT.

The chain combines TRBV6-5 with TRBJ1-3; TRBD1 aligns across 8 bases. CDR3 size: 14 residues. CDR1 and CDR2 (germline): MNHEY, SVGAGI. After removal of 8 bases from V and 3 bases from J, the junction contained 6 bases not matched to a gene. The CDR3 sequence is CASSGRGLGNTIYF. Written as DNA, the CDR3 is TGTGCCAGCTCGGGCAGGGGGCTTGGAAACACCATATATTTT.

This sequence joins TRBV18 and TRBJ2-2, with D perhaps matching TRBD2 (6 bases). The CDR3 length is 16 residues. Germline V gene lookup returns CDR1 KGHSH and CDR2 LQKENI. V lost 3 bases and J lost 5, with 16 bases in between. The CDR3, as DNA: TGTGCCAGCTCACCGGGTGTAGCGGATAGAACCGGGGAGCTGTTTTTT. Protein: CASSPGVADRTGELFF.

The chain combines TRBV29-1 with TRBJ1-1, with D possibly TRBD1 on 6 matching bases. This CDR3 has 14 amino acids. The ends were cut back, 6 bases at V and 0 bases at J, with 14 bases in the middle. Germline-derived CDR1 and CDR2 are SQVTM and ANQGSEA. CDR3 nucleotide sequence: TGCAGCGTCCACAGGGTCCCCATGAACACTGAAGCTTTCTTT. Translated: CSVHRVPMNTEAFF.

This clone has just one count. V and J are TRBV24-1 and TRBJ2-5; tentative D call: TRBD1 (5 bases). CDR3 length equals 18 residues. Per the germline V gene, CDR1 is KGHDR and CDR2 is SFDVKD. Trimming removed 1 base at V and 7 bases at J, with 24 bases between. The CDR3 reads CATSDLWWGLPSNGTQYF. Written as DNA, the CDR3 is TGTGCCACCAGTGATTTATGGTGGGGCCTCCCCTCTAATGGGACCCAGTACTTC.

This clone was detected only once. The chain recombines TRBV19 with TRBJ1-1; TRBD1 aligns across 10 bases. This CDR3 has 13 residues. Germline assignment: CDR1 LNHDA and CDR2 SQIVND (reference sequence). With 4 bases clipped from V and 10 bases from J, the junction kept 6 bases outside the gene matches. CDR3 protein: CASSNRDRGAAFF. The CDR3 DNA is TGTGCCAGTAGTAACCGGGACAGGGGCGCAGCTTTCTTT.

The chain recombines TRBV29-1 with TRBJ2-7; D uncertain. Germline V CDR1 and CDR2: SQVTM, ANQGSEA. Trimming left V 2 bases short and J 2 bases short, with 4 bases between. The CDR3 spans 11 residues. CDR3 DNA: TGCAGCGTTGAACAGGCCTACGAGCAGTACTTC. Translated: CSVEQAYEQYF.

V and J are TRBV9 and TRBJ1-2, with 7 bases lining up with TRBD1. Germline V CDR1 and CDR2: SGDLS, YYNGEE. V gave up 0 bases and J gave up 3 bases; unmatched junction bases: 5. CDR3 size: 15 residues. This CDR3 is CASSVAQGSDYGYTF. Here the CDR3 DNA reads TGTGCCAGCAGCGTAGCACAGGGGTCGGACTATGGCTACACCTTC.

V gene TRBV6-2 or TRBV6-3 combines with J gene TRBJ1-4, with 7 nucleotides matching TRBD1. The CDR3 is 14 amino acids. V trimming: 5 bases; J trimming: 8 bases; junction bases outside the gene matches: 8. Germline-derived CDR1 and CDR2 are MNHEY and SVGEGT. The CDR3 sequence is CASSRGQAGEKLFF. Written as DNA, the CDR3 is TGTGCCAGCAGTCGAGGACAGGCGGGGGAAAAACTGTTTTTT.

V is TRBV12-5 and J is TRBJ2-1; 8 nucleotides line up with TRBD1. V lost 6 bases, J lost 5 bases, and 9 bases stayed unmatched. The CDR3 runs to 15 residues. CDR1 and CDR2 (germline): LGHNT, FRNRAP. The CDR3 coding sequence is TGTGCTAGTGGCCCATCCGGGACAGGCGACAATGAGCAGTTCTTC. It encodes CASGPSGTGDNEQFF.

This clone was counted once. This chain uses TRBV6-5 with TRBJ1-3; weak D call: TRBD1 (5 bases). Germline CDR1 reads MNHEY; CDR2 reads SVGAGI. CDR3 length: 14 residues. Trimming removed 6 bases from V and 4 bases from J, with 13 bases in between. CDR3 sequence: CASRTAGRGNTIYF. CDR3 DNA sequence: TGTGCCAGCAGGACCGCGGGGCGGGGAAACACCATATATTTT.

This clone was detected once. The chain uses TRBV6-6 and TRBJ1-1; the D gene is possibly TRBD1 (6 bases). The CDR3 sequence is 14 residues long. Germline CDR1 and CDR2: MNHNY and SVGAGI (reference sequence). V was clipped by 6 bases and J by 1 base, with 12 bases between them. The CDR3 region has the DNA TGTGCCAGCAGGCCCCCAGGGGCGAACACTGAAGCTTTCTTT. This translates into CASRPPGANTEAFF.

This clone was seen a single time. This chain uses TRBV5-4 with TRBJ2-7, with 7 bases that match TRBD1. Germline loops: CDR1 SGHNT, CDR2 YYREEE (reference sequence). The CDR3 consists of 13 residues. V lost 0 bases, J lost 6 bases, and 3 bases stayed unmatched. The CDR3 loop is CASSLVPGGEQYF. The CDR3 DNA reads TGTGCCAGCAGCTTGGTACCAGGGGGCGAGCAGTACTTC.

This rearrangement joins TRBV9 to TRBJ2-3; D call uncertain. The CDR3 length is 14 residues. Germline loops: CDR1 SGDLS, CDR2 YYNGEE. V was clipped by 0 bases and J by 5 bases, with 10 bases between them. As DNA, the CDR3 is TGTGCCAGCAGCGTAGCTACCGTCGGAGATACGCAGTATTTT. This encodes CASSVATVGDTQYF.

In nucleotides, the CDR3 is TGTGCCAGCAGCTCCGGGACTCATTCACCCCTCCACTTT. Residues: CASSSGTHSPLHF. The chain uses TRBV5-6 and TRBJ1-6; the D gene is possibly TRBD1 (5 bases). Trimming removed 3 bases from V and 8 bases from J, with 9 bases in between. Per the germline V gene, CDR1 is SGHDT and CDR2 is YYEEEE. CDR3 length equals 13 residues. Supplemented by reference TRBV5-6 and TRBJ1-6, the full variable domain reads DAGVTQSPTHLIKTRGQQVTLRCSPKSGHDTVSWYQQALGQGPQFIFQYYEEEERQRGNFPDRFSGHQFPNYSSELNVNALLLGDSALYLCASSSGTHSPLHFGNGTRLTVT.

V usage is TRBV12-3 or TRBV12-4 and J usage is TRBJ2-1; possible D gene TRBD1, 5 bases. The CDR3 spans 13 residues. The V gene lost 1 base and the J gene lost 8 bases, with 9 bases spanning the gap. CDR3 residues: CASSLEGLDEQFF. In nucleotides, the CDR3 is TGTGCCAGCAGTTTAGAGGGGTTGGATGAGCAGTTCTTC.